This T cell receptor beta chain was sequenced in a study of beta chain features in type 1 diabetes. Study results and caveats: HLA influence on TCRB rearrangement stayed unresolved here. Shorter TCRB CDR3s, moderately but significantly so, were found in Type 1 diabetes patients in all four CD4+ subsets.

To note about this clone: Its target is not known.

Isolated RNA was reverse transcribed in full, so expressed TCRB transcripts were sequenced. Produced via immunoSEQ multiplex PCR; TCRdb's table is partial and in-frame only. The sample holds hundreds of thousands of clones, roughly two thirds seen once. The germline V gene encodes CDR1 GTSNPN and CDR2 SVGIG (reference sequence). The CDR3 is made up of 12 amino acids. Trimming removed 1 base from V and 2 bases from J, with 2 bases in between. Sequenced material: naive CD4+ T cells from blood. The genes are TRBV30 and TRBJ2-2, with D unclear. This sequence originates from a man in his thirties or forties in good health. As DNA, the CDR3 is TGTGCCTGGAGTGCTAACACCGGGGAGCTGTTTTTT. Translated, it gives CAWSANTGELFF.